Presented here are 10 T cell receptor beta chains from one specimen sequenced in a study of CD8 T cells in Susac syndrome. After extraction with the RNeasy kit, roughly 0.45 to 1 ug of the RNA was reverse transcribed using random hexamers. A single record per CDR3 protein comes from TCRdb applying MiXCR to the immunoSEQ multiplex PCR reads. This table has some 250,000 distinct CDR3 sequences, approximately 95% appearing once. Sequencing was performed on CD4+ T cells from PBMCs. All receptors come from a human donor with Susac syndrome.

The chain uses TRBV18 and TRBJ2-3; the match to TRBD2 covers 8 bases. The V gene's germline CDR1 is KGHSH and CDR2 LQKENI. This CDR3 spans 21 amino acids. The trim removed 0 bases at V and 0 bases at J, leaving 17 bases unmatched. DNA for the CDR3: TGTGCCAGCTCACCACCGTGGTTGAGGGGACTAGGACCCCAAAGCACAGATACGCAGTATTTT. Its translation is CASSPPWLRGLGPQSTDTQYF.

V and J are TRBV6-5 and TRBJ2-1; a possible D gene is TRBD2 (5 bases). Germline CDR1 reads MNHEY; CDR2 reads SVGAGI. The CDR3 runs 14 residues. V was pared by 7 bases and J by 5 bases, with 15 bases between. The CDR3: CASTPTRLNNEQFF. The CDR3 DNA follows: TGTGCCAGCACCCCTACTAGGCTGAACAATGAGCAGTTCTTC.

Written as DNA, the CDR3 is TGTGCCAGCAGCGCCACAGGGAGGAACACCGGGGAGCTGTTTTTT. The encoded protein is CASSATGRNTGELFF. V usage is TRBV9 and J usage is TRBJ2-2, with D tentatively TRBD1 (6 bases). This CDR3 is 15 amino acids long. CDR1 is SGDLS and CDR2 is YYNGEE in the germline V gene. The germline V and J ends were trimmed by 3 bases and 1 base, with 10 bases remaining between them.

The rearrangement joins TRBV18 to TRBJ2-3; 7 positions agree with TRBD2. Germline trimming cut 5 bases from V and 0 bases from J; bases unmatched to any gene: 5. The CDR3 has 15 residues. Germline CDR1 is KGHSH and CDR2 is LQKENI. The chain's CDR3 is CASSKLATSTDTQYF. CDR3 in DNA: TGTGCCAGCTCAAAACTAGCGACTAGCACAGATACGCAGTATTTT.

The chain's CDR3 is CASSPSRGGQETQYF. CDR3 DNA: TGTGCCAGTAGTCCCAGTAGAGGGGGTCAAGAGACCCAGTACTTC. The gene calls are TRBV19 and TRBJ2-5; possibly TRBD1 for D (6 bases). V lost 5 bases and J lost 2, with 15 bases in between. The CDR3 loop spans 15 amino acids. CDR1 is LNHDA, CDR2 SQIVND, per germline (reference sequence).

V usage is TRBV6-6 and J usage is TRBJ1-5, with a weak D call TRBD1 (5 bases). Trimming cost V 3 bases and J 2 bases, with 8 bases left between them. CDR3 length: 14 residues. Germline V gene lookup returns CDR1 MNHNY and CDR2 SVGAGI (reference sequence). The CDR3 region has the DNA TGTGCCAGCAGTTATGGGGGGGGCAATCAGCCCCAGCATTTT. Its translation is CASSYGGGNQPQHF.

The chain links TRBV12-3 or TRBV12-4 to TRBJ1-3, with D unresolved. The V and J ends lost 3 bases and 5 bases respectively, with 5 bases between them. The CDR3 is 12 residues long. The CDR3 sequence: CASSLLRNTIYF. The CDR3 DNA follows: TGTGCCAGCAGTTTGTTAAGAAACACCATATATTTT.

The chain carries TRBV30 and TRBJ1-1, with 7 bases fitting TRBD1. This CDR3 spans 14 amino acids. With 5 bases clipped from V and 1 base from J, the junction kept 7 bases outside the gene matches. Germline V gene data show CDR1 as GTSNPN and CDR2 as SVGIG (reference sequence). The CDR3, as DNA: TGTGCCTGGGATAGGGGACAGAAGAACACTGAAGCTTTCTTT. This codes for CAWDRGQKNTEAFF. Complete variable domain (other parts from reference TRBV30 and TRBJ1-1): SQTIHQWPATLVQPVGSPLSLECTVEGTSNPNLYWYRQAAGRGLQLLFYSVGIGQISSEVPQNLSASRPQDRQFILSSKKLLLSDSGFYLCAWDRGQKNTEAFFGQGTRLTVV.

The chain uses TRBV5-8 and TRBJ2-2; 11 bases align to TRBD2. The J segment lost 4 bases and the V segment lost 6 bases, leaving 8 bases of the junction unmatched. This CDR3 comprises 16 residues. The germline gives CDR1 SGHTS, CDR2 YDEGEE. The CDR3 protein is CASIRKGLAVTGELFF. CDR3 coding DNA: TGTGCCAGCATCCGGAAGGGACTAGCGGTCACCGGGGAGCTGTTTTTT.

The V call is TRBV27, the J call TRBJ2-5; TRBD2 matches at 12 bases. Trimming at V came to 6 bases and at J to 4 bases, leaving 3 bases not matched to a gene. Germline assignment: CDR1 MNHEY and CDR2 SMNVEV (reference sequence). The CDR3 is made up of 14 amino acids. CDR3 region: CASRRTSGIETQYF. The DNA of the CDR3 is TGTGCCAGCAGGCGGACTAGCGGGATAGAGACCCAGTACTTC.